The clone carrying this T cell receptor (beta chain) was seen a handful of times. Antigen unknown. The data originate from a study of beta chain features in type 1 diabetes. The overall study: Similarity in age, gender and cell yields was seen between patients and healthy donors. Study-wide results and caveats: At VDJ recombination sites, type 1 diabetes patients had fewer insertions and more deleted nucleotides. There was a moderate but significant shortening of TCRB CDR3s in all four CD4+ subsets of Type 1 diabetes patients.

Sorting with CD45RO/CCR7/CD25/CD127/CD95/CD27 yielded naive, central memory, regulatory and stem-like memory CD4+ cells. The whole isolated RNA underwent reverse transcription, so sequencing captured expressed TCRB transcripts. Data came from immunoSEQ multiplex PCR; TCRdb stores just in-frame clones and leaves some out. The data show about 320,000 clones, around 15% seen once. This CDR3 is 17 amino acids long. CDR1 is SGHNT, CDR2 YYREEE, per germline (reference sequence). Trimming at V came to 4 bases and at J to 1 base, leaving 11 bases not matched to a gene. This receptor was identified in a man aged 25-45 years in good health. V and J are TRBV5-4 and TRBJ2-3; 8 nucleotides align to TRBD2. Source material: central memory CD4+ T cells from blood. The CDR3 sequence: CASSHPTAGLGTDTQYF. CDR3 bases: TGTGCCAGCAGCCACCCAACCGCGGGACTAGGCACAGATACGCAGTATTTT.